The subject of this entry is one T cell receptor (beta chain). This clonotype was observed at least ten times. Its antigen is unknown. Qualities for individual bases were not recorded, and no much larger clone is one base off. cDNA was synthesized by template-switch 5'RACE using a primer carrying a 10-nucleotide random unique molecular identifier by which each TCR transcript was tagged. Every sequencing run yielded over 170 million TCR-beta sequences covering 15-18 subjects. The RNeasy kit was used to extract total RNA. Using the KAPA Real-time Library Amplification kit, TCR-beta VDJ regions were amplified with primers for the TCR constant region and the 5'RACE anchor. A first PCR added sample indexes and Illumina adaptors, after which a second PCR increased the library yield. The roughly 650 bp TCR product was size-selected on a 2% E-gel SizeSelection system after Ampure bead purification. Before pooling, libraries had their quality checked on a Bioanalyzer, their concentration measured with Qubit, and their quantity determined with the Kapa Library Quantification kit. Libraries were sequenced paired-end 2 x 150 bp on an Illumina HiSeq 2500. To increase sequence diversity, roughly 24-32% phiX was spiked into each library pool. In the authors' own workflow: The quality-filtered reads were processed with the UMI-based MiGEC pipeline, whose error correction step removed more than 80% of the raw TCR sequences. IMGT germline references were used for alignment of VDJ genes, and clonotypes were defined by a unique CDR3 amino acid sequence together with V-J genes. Clonal expansion, Shannon diversity, and CDR3 relatedness (CalcPairwiseDistances, ClusterSamples) were evaluated with VDJtools, and phylogenetic trees were built with CLCbio workbench. A clone was classed as expanded if it had 8 or more unique UMIs, a cutoff based on coefficient-of-variation modelling across technical triplicates. TCRdb reprocessed the public reads (quality trimming at Q25 with fastp, clone calling with MiXCR) and kept in-frame beta chains. Rows matching on CDR3 protein sequence are summarized as one entry with the most common DNA and genes. TCRdb's processing, not the authors' own work, is the source of the V and J calls. Present in this sample are 20,000 or so distinct CDR3 sequences, 13% of which were seen just once. The top ten hold 16% of the sample.

Libraries from unsorted PBMCs were made from 2 million PBMCs kept in RNAlater at -80 degrees C until RNA extraction. Peripheral blood was subjected to Ficoll-Hypaque density gradient centrifugation to isolate PBMCs, which were then cryopreserved in liquid nitrogen. The sample comes from a study of neurological immune-mediated disorders (dated by TCRdb to 2018 to 2020). About the investigation overall: Peripheral blood TCR-beta repertoires from HTLV-I-associated myelopathy (HAM/TSP) patients, multiple sclerosis patients and healthy controls were compared by UMI-based sequencing. The approximately 100 TCR-beta libraries included longitudinal samples, technical triplicates and paired sorted CD4+ and CD8+ T-cell subsets alongside PBMC samples. Of the roughly 70 subjects in the cohort, about 14 were HAM/TSP patients, some 34 were multiple sclerosis patients, and approximately 20 were healthy controls. Study-level results and caveats: The highest TCR clonal expansion was observed in HAM/TSP patients, whereas the lowest was observed in MS patients, even when compared with healthy controls. Expanded clones from different subjects shared no identical CDR3 amino acid sequences, which suggests that TCR-beta repertoires were private in all groups.

A distance of 17 bases separates the germline ends of V and J, which lose 5 bases and 4 bases respectively. From the cysteine up to the phenylalanine, the CDR3 has a length of 14 residues. Of all the DNA, just the CDR3 is kept, 42 bases in frame from base 1. From a lookup of the germline V gene (reference sequence), CDR1 and CDR2 are DFQATT and SNEGSKA. The chain links TRBV20-1 with TRBJ1-2; TRBD1 is a possible D gene, resting on 6 matching bases. The specimen sequenced was PBMCs. This receptor was obtained from a woman aged 40 to 50 with HTLV-1-associated myelopathy (HAM/TSP). The CDR3 here reads CSAERIRGSYGYTF. The DNA reads as follows: TGCAGTGCTGAGCGCATCAGGGGATCCTATGGCTACACCTTC.